These 19 T cell receptor beta chains were sequenced from one sample in a study of shared clonotypes between healthy human individuals. Sequenced by immunoSEQ multiplex PCR; TCRdb stores in-frame clones only, minus some. The data contain roughly 500,000 clones, 70% to 80% of them seen just once; the ten biggest clones take up 10% to 15%. Sequencing was done on a sample of PBMCs. These receptors originate from a woman aged 35 to 49 in good health. Some clones in this sample may be carry-over from other donors' samples.

This clone was counted a single time. This rearrangement joins TRBV5-6 to TRBJ2-1, with D possibly matching TRBD2 (5 bases). This CDR3 spans 16 amino acids. Trimming shortened V by 1 base and J by 4 bases, and 15 bases separated the two germline ends. CDR1 and CDR2 from the germline V gene are SGHDT and YYEEEE. The CDR3 DNA sequence: TGTGCCAGCAGCTTGCTGCCTCGGGAACTATACAATGAGCAGTTCTTC. It is translated as CASSLLPRELYNEQFF. Full variable domain (rest looked up from reference TRBV5-6 and TRBJ2-1): DAGVTQSPTHLIKTRGQQVTLRCSPKSGHDTVSWYQQALGQGPQFIFQYYEEEERQRGNFPDRFSGHQFPNYSSELNVNALLLGDSALYLCASSLLPRELYNEQFFGPGTRLTVL.

There are a few counts of this clone. The same CDR3 arises from other DNA sequences in this sample as well. V and J are TRBV28 and TRBJ1-5; D unclear. CDR3 size: 11 residues. CDR1 is MDHEN and CDR2 is SYDVKM in the germline V gene. V lost 5 bases, J lost 3 bases, and 2 bases lay in between. This CDR3 is CASSPNQPQHF. DNA of the CDR3: TGTGCCAGCAGTCCCAATCAGCCCCAGCATTTT. The complete variable domain, with remaining parts taken from reference TRBV28 and TRBJ1-5, reads DVKVTQSSRYLVKRTGEKVFLECVQDMDHENMFWYRQDPGLGLRLIYFSYDVKMKEKGDIPEGYSVSREKKERFSLILESASTNQTSMYLCASSPNQPQHFGDGTRLSIL.

The rearrangement links TRBV7-2 to TRBJ1-5; perhaps TRBD1 as D (5 bases). Germline CDR1 SGHTA, CDR2 FQGNSA. The CDR3 covers 15 residues. Trimming shortened V by 3 bases and J by 2 bases, and 11 bases separated the two germline ends. CDR3 coding DNA: TGTGCCAGCAGCTTGCACGGGACGGGCAATCAGCCCCAGCATTTT. Protein product: CASSLHGTGNQPQHF.

The chain joins TRBV6-1 to TRBJ1-2; the D gene is possibly TRBD1 (6 bases). V lost 0 bases, J lost 1 base, and 12 bases lay in between. Germline values: CDR1 MNHNS, CDR2 SASEGT. The CDR3 spans 16 residues. CDR3 region: CASSEAPGASNYGYTF. CDR3 DNA sequence: TGTGCCAGCAGTGAAGCGCCGGGGGCGAGTAACTATGGCTACACCTTC.

This sequence joins TRBV5-1 and TRBJ1-1; maybe TRBD1 (5 bases). The germline gives CDR1 SGHRS, CDR2 YFSETQ. The V end lost 4 bases, the J end lost 0 bases, and 13 bases lay between the germline ends. CDR3 length: 15 amino acids. In DNA form, the CDR3 reads TGCGCCAGCAGCACAAGACAGAGCATGAACACTGAAGCTTTCTTT. Its protein is CASSTRQSMNTEAFF.

J is TRBJ2-1 and V is TRBV4-2; a possible D gene is TRBD2 (6 bases). The CDR3 is 16 amino acids. Germline CDR1 reads LGHNA; CDR2 reads YNFKEQ. Trimming took off 4 bases at V and 6 bases at J, with 19 bases between the two ends. The CDR3 nucleotides read TGTGCCAGCAGCCCCTTCGGCGGGGTCCTTTCCAATGAGCAGTTCTTC. It yields the protein CASSPFGGVLSNEQFF.

In nucleotides, the CDR3 is TGTGCCAGCACCCCCGGCGGGAGGGACTACGAGCAGTACTTC. Protein sequence: CASTPGGRDYEQYF. The chain has TRBV28 and TRBJ2-7; 9 bases agree with TRBD2. The ends lost 7 bases at V and 3 bases at J; junction bases unmatched: 7. CDR1 MDHEN and CDR2 SYDVKM come from the germline V gene. The CDR3 extends over 14 amino acids.

The table lists this clone with a few counts. This chain joins TRBV11-2 and TRBJ2-6; D is perhaps TRBD2 (5 bases). CDR1 is SGHAT and CDR2 is FQNNGV in the germline V gene. Trimming pared 0 bases from V and 0 bases from J, leaving 6 bases between. The CDR3 totals 16 residues. CDR3 amino acids: CASSLEGSSGANVLTF. As DNA, the CDR3 is TGTGCCAGCAGCTTAGAGGGGAGCTCTGGGGCCAACGTCCTGACTTTC.

Only a few counts were recorded for this clone. This chain links TRBV6-1 with TRBJ1-1, with D perhaps matching TRBD1 (5 bases). V was clipped by 2 bases and J by 5 bases, with 12 bases between them. CDR1 is MNHNS, CDR2 SASEGT, per germline. This CDR3 is 14 amino acids long. The CDR3 coding sequence is TGTGCCAGCAGTGAACGAGTTGGGGGGACTGAAGCTTTCTTT. It translates to CASSERVGGTEAFF.

The rearrangement links TRBV7-2 to TRBJ2-7; D gene ambiguous. V dropped 2 bases and J dropped 3 bases, with 8 bases sitting between them. There are 13 residues in the CDR3. Germline CDR1 and CDR2: SGHTA and FQGNSA. The CDR3 coding sequence is TGTGCCAGCAGCTTACCCATCGTCTACGAGCAGTACTTC. Amino acid sequence: CASSLPIVYEQYF.

V is TRBV4-1 and J is TRBJ1-2; TRBD1 is a possible D gene (5 bases). Trimming pared 0 bases from V and 6 bases from J, leaving 14 bases between. This CDR3 has 15 amino acids. Germline lookup yields CDR1 MGHRA and CDR2 YSYEKL. DNA for the CDR3: TGCGCCAGCAGCCAAGACGGATCACGACAGAATGGCTACACCTTC. The encoded protein is CASSQDGSRQNGYTF.

The V gene is TRBV9, the J gene TRBJ2-5; D remains ambiguous. V shed 4 bases and J shed 5 bases, with 15 bases lying between them. Germline V gives CDR1 SGDLS, CDR2 YYNGEE. This CDR3 is 14 amino acids long. The CDR3: CASSSRPSGETQYF. The CDR3 coding sequence is TGTGCCAGCAGCTCCCGGCCCTCCGGGGAGACCCAGTACTTC.

The chain couples TRBV28 to TRBJ2-1; D is uncertain. The germline gives CDR1 MDHEN, CDR2 SYDVKM. The V end lost 6 bases, the J end lost 9 bases, and 15 bases lay between the germline ends. The CDR3 consists of 13 residues. The CDR3 DNA reads TGTGCCAGCAGCCTGCCGGCGTATGGTGAGCAGTTCTTC. Protein: CASSLPAYGEQFF. Together with reference TRBV28 and TRBJ2-1, the CDR3 gives the full variable domain: DVKVTQSSRYLVKRTGEKVFLECVQDMDHENMFWYRQDPGLGLRLIYFSYDVKMKEKGDIPEGYSVSREKKERFSLILESASTNQTSMYLCASSLPAYGEQFFGPGTRLTVL.

This rearrangement joins TRBV19 to TRBJ2-3; 14 positions match TRBD2. Trimming removed 3 bases from V and 6 bases from J; junction bases left unmatched: 11. The CDR3 is made up of 18 amino acids. CDR1 and CDR2 from the germline V gene are LNHDA and SQIVND (reference sequence). CDR3 bases: TGTGCCAGTAGTATGACTAGCGGGAGGGGCGTGAGGTCGGATACGCAGTATTTT. Translation: CASSMTSGRGVRSDTQYF.

The V gene is TRBV4-3, the J gene TRBJ2-2, with TRBD2 as a possible D gene (7 bases). Germline V gives CDR1 LGHNA, CDR2 YSLEER. This CDR3 spans 18 amino acids. Trimming took 1 base from V and 7 from J, leaving 22 bases between them. The CDR3 here is CASSQVGFRGAQGGELFF. CDR3 coding DNA: TGCGCCAGCAGCCAAGTAGGGTTCCGGGGGGCGCAGGGCGGGGAGCTGTTTTTT.

J is TRBJ2-5 and V is TRBV5-6, with TRBD2 matching 11 bases. The CDR3 spans 18 residues. Germline lookup yields CDR1 SGHDT and CDR2 YYEEEE. Trimming cost V 5 bases and J 1 base; bases outside gene matches: 13. In DNA, the CDR3 is TGTGCCAGCAGTCGGACAGGAGGGACTAGCGGCTTCCAAGAGACCCAGTACTTC. Translation gives CASSRTGGTSGFQETQYF.

This chain connects TRBV5-4 to TRBJ2-2; D tentatively reads TRBD1 or TRBD2 (5 bases each). Germline CDR1 SGHNT, CDR2 YYREEE (reference sequence). This CDR3 contains 16 residues. V lost 2 bases, J lost 4 bases, and 15 bases lay in between. CDR3 DNA sequence: TGTGCCAGCAGCTTAGGGGCCCCGGGATCCACCGGGGAGCTGTTTTTT. The encoded protein is CASSLGAPGSTGELFF.

CDR3 sequence: CASSLGLGPNEQFF. The CDR3 DNA follows: TGTGCCAGCAGCCTGGGACTAGGTCCCAATGAGCAGTTCTTC. The rearrangement links TRBV7-9 to TRBJ2-1, with TRBD2 identical over 8 bases. Germline CDR1 reads SEHNR; CDR2 reads FQNEAQ (reference sequence). The CDR3 spans 14 residues. The junction had 6 bases not matched to a gene; V was cut back by 5 bases and J by 6 bases. Looking up the rest from reference TRBV7-9 and TRBJ2-1 gives the full variable domain: DTGVSQNPRHKITKRGQNVTFRCDPISEHNRLYWYRQTLGQGPEFLTYFQNEAQLEKSRLLSDRFSAERPKGSFSTLEIQRTEQGDSAMYLCASSLGLGPNEQFFGPGTRLTVL.

The CDR3 nucleotides are TGTGCCAGCAGTCCCCCGGGATTAGATACGCAGTATTTT. Residues: CASSPPGLDTQYF. The V call is TRBV27, the J call TRBJ2-3; perhaps TRBD2 as D (5 bases). CDR3 size: 13 residues. Germline assignment: CDR1 MNHEY and CDR2 SMNVEV (reference sequence). Trimming pared 5 bases from V and 5 bases from J, leaving 11 bases between.